The entry that follows covers one T cell receptor beta chain sequence. Its antigen target is currently unknown. Base qualities are not at hand, and no much larger clone is one base apart. From a lookup of the germline V gene, CDR1 and CDR2 are MNHEY and SVGAGI. Spanning cysteine to phenylalanine, the CDR3 consists of 15 amino acids. Just CDR3 DNA is preserved here, 45 bases in frame from base 1. V ends up 7 bases short and J 7 bases short, with an unmatched junction base count of 11. This sample was taken from a study of human thymus T cells (dated by TCRdb to about 2020). Study-level background: TCR alpha and beta repertoires from about 8 infant thymus samples and a few related peripheral blood samples were characterized in the study. Donor ages ranged from about 6 to 244 days, and the cohort comprised roughly six male and a couple of female infants.

TCRB and TCRAD loci were amplified from a standardized quantity of quality-controlled genomic DNA using the immunoSEQ multiplex PCR assay. The amplicons spanned the V(D)J region and were long enough to cover the CDR3 and allow V and J genes to be identified. The amplicons were sequenced on an Illumina platform via the commercial immunoSEQ service. From the authors' description of their analysis: Primer bias and sequencing errors were corrected as previously described, and TCRAD and TCRB definitions were based on the IMGT database. immunoSEQ Analyzer 3.0 and VDJTools were used for repertoire analysis, which covered basic statistics, V/J segment usage, diversity estimates, rarefaction and pairwise overlap. Diversity was estimated using the Chao1, ChaoE, Efron-Thisted, Shannon and inverse Simpson indices, and was also estimated on datasets down-sampled to the size of the smallest sample. Repertoire overlap used strict matching of CDR3 nucleotide sequence, V gene and J gene, with Jaccard-based multidimensional scaling clustering. In TCRdb, the immuneACCESS table is reduced to in-frame sequences with V and J assigned. These tables do not hold every clone; where another copy was compared, an unresolved V gene accounts for under half, and the others remain unexplained. The DNA was the basis for D and trimming; V, J and clone size are from that table. The table for this sample lists 54,000 or so clones; 94% of them were counted only once. The top ten constitute roughly 5.6% of the sample.

In Finland, the donors were immunologically healthy infants who were having open corrective cardiac surgery for congenital heart defects. During surgery, a small about 0.5-1 mL aliquot of peripheral blood was collected from four of the eight donors. For the blood samples, genomic DNA was extracted from all available leukocytes instead of from a set number of cells. ACK lysis buffer was used to remove erythrocytes from blood, and the leukocytes were stored at -70 degrees C as pellets. Genomic DNA was extracted from frozen cell pellets with a QIAsymphony instrument. The paper as a whole reports these results and caveats: V and J gene segment usage appeared biased in both thymic and peripheral blood repertoires. On average, thymus samples yielded some 810,000 unique TCRB clonotypes, whereas blood samples yielded some 85,000.

The receptor was isolated from a boy under two years old with a congenital heart defect but otherwise immunologically healthy. The sequencing input was blood. The chain employs TRBV6-5 and TRBJ2-2, with 8 junctional bases fitting TRBD1. The CDR3 protein: CASTKQGGWGGELFF. The sequence in DNA is TGTGCCAGCACAAAACAGGGGGGATGGGGCGGGGAGCTGTTTTTT.